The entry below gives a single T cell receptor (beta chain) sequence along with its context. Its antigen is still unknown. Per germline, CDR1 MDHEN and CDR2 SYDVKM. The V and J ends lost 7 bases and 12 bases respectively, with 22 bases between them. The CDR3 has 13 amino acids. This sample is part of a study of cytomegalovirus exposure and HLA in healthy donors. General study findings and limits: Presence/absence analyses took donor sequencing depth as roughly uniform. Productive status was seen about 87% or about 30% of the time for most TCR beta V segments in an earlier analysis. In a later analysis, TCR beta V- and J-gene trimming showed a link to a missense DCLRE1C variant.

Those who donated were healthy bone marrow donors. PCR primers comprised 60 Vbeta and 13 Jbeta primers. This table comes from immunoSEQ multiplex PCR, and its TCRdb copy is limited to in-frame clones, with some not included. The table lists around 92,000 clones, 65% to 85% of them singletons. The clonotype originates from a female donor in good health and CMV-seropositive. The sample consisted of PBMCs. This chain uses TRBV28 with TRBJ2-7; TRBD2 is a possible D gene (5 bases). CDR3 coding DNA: TGTGCCAGCACCTCTGGACGGACTGGGATCCGGTACTTC. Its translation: CASTSGRTGIRYF.